What follows describes a single TCR beta chain. The same CDR3 also results from other DNA sequences found in this sample. Repertoires were generated with immunoSEQ multiplex PCR, while TCRdb's copy carries only in-frame clones and drops some. There are 90,000 or so clones in the sample; around 67% occur only once, and about 26% lies in the top ten. In germline, CDR1 is MDHEN, CDR2 SYDVKM. V was trimmed by 3 bases and J by 4 bases, leaving 4 bases between them. This CDR3 has 11 amino acids. The data derive from a study of CD8 T cell repertoires and HIV-1 epitope variants. This TCR came from a male donor with HIV. Sequenced: uncultured baseline CD8+ T cells from peripheral blood mononuclear cells (PBMCs). The V call is TRBV28, the J call TRBJ2-7; D remains unclear. CDR3 bases: TGTGCCAGCAGTTTTAAGTACGAGCAGTACTTC. Its protein product is CASSFKYEQYF.